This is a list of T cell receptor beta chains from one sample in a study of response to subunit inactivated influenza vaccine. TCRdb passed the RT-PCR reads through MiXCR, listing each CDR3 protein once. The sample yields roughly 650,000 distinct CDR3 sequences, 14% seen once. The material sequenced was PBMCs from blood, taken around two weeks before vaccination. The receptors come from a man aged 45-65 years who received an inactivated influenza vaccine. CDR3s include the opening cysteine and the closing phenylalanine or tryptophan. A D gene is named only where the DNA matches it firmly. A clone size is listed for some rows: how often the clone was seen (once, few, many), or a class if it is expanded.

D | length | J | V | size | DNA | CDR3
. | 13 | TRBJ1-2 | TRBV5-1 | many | TGCGCCAGCAGCTTGGACAGGCCTTATGGCTACACCTTC | CASSLDRPYGYTF
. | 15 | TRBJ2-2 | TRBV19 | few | TGTGCCAGTAGTGTACCCCCCAGGGTTCCCGGGGAGCTGTTTTTT | CASSVPPRVPGELFF
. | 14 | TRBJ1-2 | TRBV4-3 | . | TGCGCCAGCAGCCAGGCCGGGGCGGTCTATGGCTACACCTTC | CASSQAGAVYGYTF
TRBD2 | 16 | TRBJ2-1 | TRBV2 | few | TGTGCCAGCAGTGAATTGGGTCTAGCGGTGGGCAATGAGCAGTTCTTC | CASSELGLAVGNEQFF
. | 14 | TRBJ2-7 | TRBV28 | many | TGTGCCACTACTGCCTTCGGGCTAAAGTACGAGCAGTACTTC | CATTAFGLKYEQYF
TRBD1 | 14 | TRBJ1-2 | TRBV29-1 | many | TGCAGCGTTGAAGAAGAAGGGACAGAGTATGGCTACACCTTC | CSVEEEGTEYGYTF
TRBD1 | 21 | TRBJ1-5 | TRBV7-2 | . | TGTGCCAGCAGCTTAGTGATTTGGGACAGGGGAGTCATTTCTGGCAATCAGCCCCAGCATTTT | CASSLVIWDRGVISGNQPQHF
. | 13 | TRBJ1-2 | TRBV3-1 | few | TGTGCCAGCAGCCAAGACAGGTTCTATGGCTACACCTTC | CASSQDRFYGYTF
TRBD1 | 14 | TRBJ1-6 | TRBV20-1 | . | TGCAGTGCTAGGCCGGGACAGGTTAATTCACCCCTCCACTTT | CSARPGQVNSPLHF
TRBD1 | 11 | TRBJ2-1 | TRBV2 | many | TGTGCGATACAGGGGAACAATGAGCAGTTCTTC | CAIQGNNEQFF
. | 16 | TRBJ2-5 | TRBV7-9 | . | TGTGCCAGCAGCTTAGGGTTTGGGGGAGAGTTGGAGACCCAGTACTTC | CASSLGFGGELETQYF
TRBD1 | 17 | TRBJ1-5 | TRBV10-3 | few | TGTGCCATCGGGGGGGGACAGGGGGCGCTGGGAGATCAGCCCCAGCATTTT | CAIGGGQGALGDQPQHF
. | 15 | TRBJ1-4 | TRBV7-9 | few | TGTGCCAGCAGCTTTCAGGCAGCAACTAATGAAAAACTGTTTTTT | CASSFQAATNEKLFF
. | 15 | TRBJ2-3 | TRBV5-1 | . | TGCGCCAGCAGCGTTAAAGGACCGGGTTACGGTACGCAGTATTTT | CASSVKGPGYGTQYF
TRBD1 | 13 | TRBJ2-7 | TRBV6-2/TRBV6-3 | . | TGTGCCAGCACCCGGGGACAGGGGTCGAGCAGGTACTTC | CASTRGQGSSRYF
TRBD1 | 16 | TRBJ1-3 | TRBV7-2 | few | TGTGCCAGCAGCTTAAGAGGGACAGGGGTCGGAAACACCATATATTTT | CASSLRGTGVGNTIYF
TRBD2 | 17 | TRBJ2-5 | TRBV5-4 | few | TGTGCCAGCAGCCTGCAATATCGCTTGGGGGAGGGAGAGACCCAGTACTTC | CASSLQYRLGEGETQYF
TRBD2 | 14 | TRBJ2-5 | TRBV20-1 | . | TGCAGTGCTAGATCGGGACTAGCCCCCTTCACCCAGTACTTC | CSARSGLAPFTQYF
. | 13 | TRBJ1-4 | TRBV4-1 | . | TGCGCCAGCAGCCAATCGATGGGTGAAAAACTGTTTTTT | CASSQSMGEKLFF
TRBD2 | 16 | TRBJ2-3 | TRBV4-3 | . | TGCGCCAGCAGCCAAGAGGTTCTAGCGGGAGGAACTACGCAGTATTTT | CASSQEVLAGGTTQYF
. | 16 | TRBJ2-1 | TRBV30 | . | TGTGCCTGGAACCCCTGGACTACTATGAAGGGGAATGAGCAGTTCTTC | CAWNPWTTMKGNEQFF
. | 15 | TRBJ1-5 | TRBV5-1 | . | TGCGCCAGCAGCTTGGGGCCCTCGGTAGGCCAGCCCCAGCATTTT | CASSLGPSVGQPQHF
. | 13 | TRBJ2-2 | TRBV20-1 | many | TGCAGTGCTTCCCCCGGCGGAACCGGGGAGCTGTTTTTT | CSASPGGTGELFF
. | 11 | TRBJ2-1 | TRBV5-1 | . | TGCGCCAGCAGGTCGACAGGTGAGCAGTTCTTC | CASRSTGEQFF
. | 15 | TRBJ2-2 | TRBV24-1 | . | TGTGCCACCAGTGACCATCGGGGACCCACCGGGGAGCTGTTTTTT | CATSDHRGPTGELFF
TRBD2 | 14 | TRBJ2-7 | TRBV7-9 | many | TGTGCCAGCGGGCCCGGGAGGTTCTCCTACGAGCAGTACTTC | CASGPGRFSYEQYF
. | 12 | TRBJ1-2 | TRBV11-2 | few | TGTGCCAGCAGCTCCAGTGTCTATGGCTACACCTTC | CASSSSVYGYTF
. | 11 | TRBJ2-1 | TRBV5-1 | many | TGCGCCAGCAGCTTGATGAATGAGCAGTTCTTC | CASSLMNEQFF
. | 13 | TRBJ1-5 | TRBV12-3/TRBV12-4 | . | TGTGCCACAGGGGCGTATAGCAATCAGCCCCAGCTTTTT | CATGAYSNQPQLF
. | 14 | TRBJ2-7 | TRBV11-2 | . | TGTGCCAGCAGCGGCAGGGTTGGGTCCTACGAGCAGTACTTC | CASSGRVGSYEQYF
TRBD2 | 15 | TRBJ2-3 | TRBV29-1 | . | TGCAGCGTGGATTCTAGCGGGGGCCTCACAGATACGCAGTATTTT | CSVDSSGGLTDTQYF
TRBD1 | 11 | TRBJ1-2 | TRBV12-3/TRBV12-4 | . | TGTGCCAGCAGTCACAGGGGAGGCTACACCTTC | CASSHRGGYTF
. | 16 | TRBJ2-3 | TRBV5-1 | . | TGCGCCAGCAGCTTGGCCGGCGGGGAAAGCACAGATACGCAGTATTTT | CASSLAGGESTDTQYF
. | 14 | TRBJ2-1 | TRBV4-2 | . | TGTGCCAGCAGCCAACGGATGACGGCCAATGAGCAGTTCTTC | CASSQRMTANEQFF
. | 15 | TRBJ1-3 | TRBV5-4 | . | TGTGCCAGCAGCTTGAAGCCATCCTCTGGAAACACCATATATTTT | CASSLKPSSGNTIYF
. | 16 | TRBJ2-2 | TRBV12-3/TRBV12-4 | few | TGTGCCAGCAGTTTCGGGGGCAATACGAACACCGGGGAGCTGTTTTTT | CASSFGGNTNTGELFF
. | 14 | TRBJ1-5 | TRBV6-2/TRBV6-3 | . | TGTGCCAGCAGTTTCTATGGGACCAATCAGCCCCAGCATTTT | CASSFYGTNQPQHF
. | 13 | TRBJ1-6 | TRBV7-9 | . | TGTGCCAGCAGCCCGGCTGGTGGATCACCCCTCCACTTT | CASSPAGGSPLHF
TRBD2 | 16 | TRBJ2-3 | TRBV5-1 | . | TGCGCCAGCAGGAAAGCCTCAGCGGGAGGGTCAGATACGCAGTATTTT | CASRKASAGGSDTQYF
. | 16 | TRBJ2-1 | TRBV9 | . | TGTGCCAGCAGCGTCCCCCAATGGGGTGACTCCAATGAGCAGTTCTTC | CASSVPQWGDSNEQFF
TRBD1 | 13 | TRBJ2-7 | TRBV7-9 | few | TGTGCCAGCAGCTCAACAGGGGGCCGAGAGCAGTACTTC | CASSSTGGREQYF
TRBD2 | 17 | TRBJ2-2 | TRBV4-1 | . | TGCGCCAGCAGCACGGGACTAGCGGGGGGTATTACCGGGGAGCTGTTTTTT | CASSTGLAGGITGELFF
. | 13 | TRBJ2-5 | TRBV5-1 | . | TGCGCCAGCAGCTTGTCCCCCGGGGAGACCCAGTACTTC | CASSLSPGETQYF
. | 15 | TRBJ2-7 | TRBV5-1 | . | TGCGCCAGCAGCTTTTTAGTAGGAAGTCCCTACGAGCAGTACTTC | CASSFLVGSPYEQYF
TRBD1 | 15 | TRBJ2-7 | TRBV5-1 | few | TGCGCCAGCAGCTTGGATACAGGGGCATCCTACGAGCAGTACTTC | CASSLDTGASYEQYF
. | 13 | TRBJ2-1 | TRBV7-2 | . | TGTGCCAGCAGCCGAGGGCCGGACAATGAGCAGTTCTTC | CASSRGPDNEQFF
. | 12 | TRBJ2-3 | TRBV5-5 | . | TGTGCCAGCAGCTCGGACGCAGATACGCAGTATTTT | CASSSDADTQYF
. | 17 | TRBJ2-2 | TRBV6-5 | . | TGTGCCAGCAGTTACTCGGGCATGGGCTTGAACACCGGGGAGCTGTTTTTT | CASSYSGMGLNTGELFF
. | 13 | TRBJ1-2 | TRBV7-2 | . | TGTGCCAGCAGCCCCGAAGTGGTCCGGGGCTACACCTTC | CASSPEVVRGYTF
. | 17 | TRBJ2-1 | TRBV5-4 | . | TGTGCCAGCAGCTTGGGGCGGATCGGCCCTAGTAGCAATGAGCAGTTCTTC | CASSLGRIGPSSNEQFF
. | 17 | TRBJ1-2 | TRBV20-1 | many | TGCAGTGCTAGGCTTGAAAAGACAGCGAAAAACCTCTATGGCTACACCTTC | CSARLEKTAKNLYGYTF
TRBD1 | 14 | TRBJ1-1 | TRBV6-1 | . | TGTGCCAGCAGTCCCCACAGGGGGGTAACTGAAGCTTTCTTT | CASSPHRGVTEAFF
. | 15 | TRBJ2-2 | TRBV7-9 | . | TGTGCCAGCAGCAGAATTACTAGCTTGCCCGGGGAGCTGTTTTTT | CASSRITSLPGELFF